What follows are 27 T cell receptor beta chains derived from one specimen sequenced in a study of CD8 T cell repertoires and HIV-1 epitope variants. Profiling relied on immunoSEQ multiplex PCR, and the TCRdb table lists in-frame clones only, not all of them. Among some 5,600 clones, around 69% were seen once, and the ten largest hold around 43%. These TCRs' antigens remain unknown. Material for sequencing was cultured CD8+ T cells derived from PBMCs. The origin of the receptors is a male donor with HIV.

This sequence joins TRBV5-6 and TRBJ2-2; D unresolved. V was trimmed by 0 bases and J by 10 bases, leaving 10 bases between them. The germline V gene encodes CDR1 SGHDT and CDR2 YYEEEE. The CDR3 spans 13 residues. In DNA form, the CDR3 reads TGTGCCAGCAGCTTGGGGGTCAGTTTGGAGCTGTTTTTT. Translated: CASSLGVSLELFF.

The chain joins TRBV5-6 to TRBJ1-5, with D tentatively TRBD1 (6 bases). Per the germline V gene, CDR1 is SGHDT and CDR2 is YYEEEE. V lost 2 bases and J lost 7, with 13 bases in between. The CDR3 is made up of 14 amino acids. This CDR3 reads CASSLVGAGQPQHF. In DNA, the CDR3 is TGTGCCAGCAGCTTAGTGGGGGCAGGACAGCCCCAGCATTTT.

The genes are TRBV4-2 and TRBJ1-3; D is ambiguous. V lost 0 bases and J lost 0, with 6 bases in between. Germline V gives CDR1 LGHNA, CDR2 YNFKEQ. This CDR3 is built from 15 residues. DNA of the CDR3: TGTGCCAGCAGCCAAGACAGGAGCTCTGGAAACACCATATATTTT. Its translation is CASSQDRSSGNTIYF.

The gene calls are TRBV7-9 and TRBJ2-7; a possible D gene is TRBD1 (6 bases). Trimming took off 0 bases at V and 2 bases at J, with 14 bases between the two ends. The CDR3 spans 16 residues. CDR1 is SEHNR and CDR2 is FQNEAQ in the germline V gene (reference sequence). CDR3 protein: CASSLAKGDSPYEQYF. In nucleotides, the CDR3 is TGTGCCAGCAGCTTAGCGAAGGGGGATAGCCCCTACGAGCAGTACTTC.

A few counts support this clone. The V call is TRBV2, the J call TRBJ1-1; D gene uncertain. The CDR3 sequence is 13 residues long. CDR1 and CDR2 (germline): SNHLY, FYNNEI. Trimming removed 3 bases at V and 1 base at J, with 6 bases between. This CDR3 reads CASSDWGNTEAFF. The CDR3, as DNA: TGTGCCAGCAGTGACTGGGGGAACACTGAAGCTTTCTTT.

The CDR3 bases are TGTGCCAGTAGTTTGCCGATGGCAGGGGGGCTGCAGTACTTC. This encodes CASSLPMAGGLQYF. This chain uses TRBV19 with TRBJ2-7; D is perhaps TRBD1 (7 bases). Germline V CDR1 and CDR2: LNHDA, SQIVND (reference sequence). The CDR3 covers 14 residues. Trimming removed 5 bases from V and 9 bases from J, with 20 bases in between.

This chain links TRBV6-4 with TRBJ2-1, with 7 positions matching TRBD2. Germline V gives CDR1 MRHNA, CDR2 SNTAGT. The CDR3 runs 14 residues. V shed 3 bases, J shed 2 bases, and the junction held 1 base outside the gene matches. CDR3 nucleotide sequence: TGTGCCAGCAGTGAGCGGGAGACCTACAATGAGCAGTTCTTC. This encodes CASSERETYNEQFF.

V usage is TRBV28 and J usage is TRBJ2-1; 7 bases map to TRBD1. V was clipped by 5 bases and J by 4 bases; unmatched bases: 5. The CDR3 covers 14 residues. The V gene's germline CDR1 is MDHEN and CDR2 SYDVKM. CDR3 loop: CASSAGQAYNEQFF. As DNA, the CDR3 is TGTGCCAGCAGTGCCGGACAGGCTTACAATGAGCAGTTCTTC.

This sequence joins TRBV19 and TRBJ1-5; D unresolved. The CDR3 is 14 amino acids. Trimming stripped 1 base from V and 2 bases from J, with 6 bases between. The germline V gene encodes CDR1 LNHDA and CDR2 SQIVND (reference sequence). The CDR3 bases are TGTGCCAGTAGTATAGTGCAGGGCAATCAGCCCCAGCATTTT. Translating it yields CASSIVQGNQPQHF.

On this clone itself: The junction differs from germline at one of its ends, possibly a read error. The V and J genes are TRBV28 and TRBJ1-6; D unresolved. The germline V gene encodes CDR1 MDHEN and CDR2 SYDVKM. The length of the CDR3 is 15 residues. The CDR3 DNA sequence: TGTGCCAGCAGTCCCACACGGACGGACGTTGTCTCTTTAGCTTTT. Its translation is CASSPTRTDVVSLAF.

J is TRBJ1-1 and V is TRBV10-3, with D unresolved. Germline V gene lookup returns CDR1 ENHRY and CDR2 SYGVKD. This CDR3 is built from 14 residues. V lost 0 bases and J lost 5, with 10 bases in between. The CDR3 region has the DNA TGTGCCATCAGTGAGTCGGTTTCGGGTACTGAAGCTTTCTTT. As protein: CAISESVSGTEAFF.

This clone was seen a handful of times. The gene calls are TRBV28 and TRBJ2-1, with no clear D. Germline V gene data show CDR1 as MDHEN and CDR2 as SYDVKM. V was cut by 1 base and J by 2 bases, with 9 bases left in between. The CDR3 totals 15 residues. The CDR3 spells CASSLSADAYNEQFF. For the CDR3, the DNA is TGTGCCAGCAGTTTATCCGCTGACGCCTACAATGAGCAGTTCTTC.

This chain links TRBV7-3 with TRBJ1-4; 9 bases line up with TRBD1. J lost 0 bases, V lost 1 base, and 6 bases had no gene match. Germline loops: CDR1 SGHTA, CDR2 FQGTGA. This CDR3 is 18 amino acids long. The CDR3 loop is CASSLRDRVTATNEKLFF. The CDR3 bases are TGTGCCAGCAGCTTAAGGGACAGGGTAACGGCAACTAATGAAAAACTGTTTTTT.

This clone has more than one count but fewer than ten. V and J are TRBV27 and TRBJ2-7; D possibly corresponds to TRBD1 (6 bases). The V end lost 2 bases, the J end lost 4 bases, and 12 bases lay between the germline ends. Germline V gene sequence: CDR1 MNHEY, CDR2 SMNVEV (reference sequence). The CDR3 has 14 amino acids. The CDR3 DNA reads TGTGCCAGCAGTTTAACAGGGACGAGGTACGAGCAGTACTTC. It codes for CASSLTGTRYEQYF.

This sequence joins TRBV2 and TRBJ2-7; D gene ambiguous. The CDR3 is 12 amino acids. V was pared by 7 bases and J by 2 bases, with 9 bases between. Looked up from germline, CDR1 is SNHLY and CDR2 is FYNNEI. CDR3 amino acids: CASTASTYEQYF. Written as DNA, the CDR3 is TGTGCCAGCACGGCCAGCACCTACGAGCAGTACTTC.

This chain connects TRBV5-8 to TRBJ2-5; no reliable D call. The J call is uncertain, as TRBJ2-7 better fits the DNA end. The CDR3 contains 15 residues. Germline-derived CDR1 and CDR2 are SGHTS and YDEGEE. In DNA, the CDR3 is TGTGCCAGCAGCTTACCGAATCCCGCTGCGAACGAGCAGTACTTC. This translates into CASSLPNPAANEQYF.

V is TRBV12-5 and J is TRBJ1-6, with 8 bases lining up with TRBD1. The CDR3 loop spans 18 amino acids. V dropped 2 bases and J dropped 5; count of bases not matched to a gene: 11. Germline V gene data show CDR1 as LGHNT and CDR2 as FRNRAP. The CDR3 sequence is CASGLPHPSGGHNSPLHF. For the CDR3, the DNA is TGTGCTAGTGGTTTGCCACACCCCTCAGGGGGCCATAATTCACCCCTCCACTTT.

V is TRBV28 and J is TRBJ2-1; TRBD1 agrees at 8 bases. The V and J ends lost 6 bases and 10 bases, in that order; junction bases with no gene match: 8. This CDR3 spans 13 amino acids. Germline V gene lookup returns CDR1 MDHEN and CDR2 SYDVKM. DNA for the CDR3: TGTGCCAGCAGACGCACAGGGGGAAGCGAGCAGTTCTTC. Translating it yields CASRRTGGSEQFF.

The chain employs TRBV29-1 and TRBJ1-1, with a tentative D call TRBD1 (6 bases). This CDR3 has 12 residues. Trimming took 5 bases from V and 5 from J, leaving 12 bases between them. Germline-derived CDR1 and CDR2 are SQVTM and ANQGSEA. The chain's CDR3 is CSVRQGQTEAFF. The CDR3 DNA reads TGCAGCGTTCGGCAGGGACAAACTGAAGCTTTCTTT.

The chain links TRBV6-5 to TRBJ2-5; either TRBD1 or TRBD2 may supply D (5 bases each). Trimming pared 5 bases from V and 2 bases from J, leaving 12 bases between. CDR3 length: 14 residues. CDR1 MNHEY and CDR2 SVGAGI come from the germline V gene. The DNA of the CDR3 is TGTGCCAGCAGTCCGGGACCGCTTCAAGAGACCCAGTACTTC. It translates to CASSPGPLQETQYF.

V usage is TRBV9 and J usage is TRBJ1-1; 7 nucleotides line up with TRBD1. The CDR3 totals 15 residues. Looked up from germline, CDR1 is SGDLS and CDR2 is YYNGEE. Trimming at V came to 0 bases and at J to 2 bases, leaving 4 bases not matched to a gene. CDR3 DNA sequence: TGTGCCAGCAGCGTAGTAGGGGGCGGAAACACTGAAGCTTTCTTT. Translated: CASSVVGGGNTEAFF.

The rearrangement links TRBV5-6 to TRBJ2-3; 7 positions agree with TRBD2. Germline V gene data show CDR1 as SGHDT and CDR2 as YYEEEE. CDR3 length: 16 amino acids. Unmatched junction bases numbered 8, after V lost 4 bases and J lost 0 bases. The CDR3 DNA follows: TGTGCCAGCAGCCCGGGACTACCCCTGAGCACAGATACGCAGTATTTT. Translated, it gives CASSPGLPLSTDTQYF.

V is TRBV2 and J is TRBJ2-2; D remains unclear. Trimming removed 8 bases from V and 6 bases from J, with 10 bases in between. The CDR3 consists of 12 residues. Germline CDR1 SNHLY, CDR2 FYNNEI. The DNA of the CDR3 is TGTGCCAGCGGCCCAGCGCCCGGGGAGCTGTTTTTT. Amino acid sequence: CASGPAPGELFF.

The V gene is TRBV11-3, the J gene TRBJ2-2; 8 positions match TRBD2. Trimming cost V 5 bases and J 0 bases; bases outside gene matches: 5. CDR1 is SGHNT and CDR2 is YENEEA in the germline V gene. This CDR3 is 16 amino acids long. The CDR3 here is CASSPLAGANTGELFF. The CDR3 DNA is TGTGCCAGCAGCCCTCTAGCGGGCGCGAACACCGGGGAGCTGTTTTTT.

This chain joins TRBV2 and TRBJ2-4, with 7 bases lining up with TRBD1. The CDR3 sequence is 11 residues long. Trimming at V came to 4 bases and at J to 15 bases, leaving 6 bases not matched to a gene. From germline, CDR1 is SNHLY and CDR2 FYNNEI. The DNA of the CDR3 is TGTGCCAGCAGTGGGGACAGCCTCTGGTACTTC. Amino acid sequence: CASSGDSLWYF. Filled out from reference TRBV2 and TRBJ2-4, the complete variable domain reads EPEVTQTPSHQVTQMGQEVILRCVPISNHLYFYWYRQILGQKVEFLVSFYNNEISEKSEIFDDQFSVERPDGSNFTLKIRSTKLEDSAMYFCASSGDSLWYFGAGTRLSVL.

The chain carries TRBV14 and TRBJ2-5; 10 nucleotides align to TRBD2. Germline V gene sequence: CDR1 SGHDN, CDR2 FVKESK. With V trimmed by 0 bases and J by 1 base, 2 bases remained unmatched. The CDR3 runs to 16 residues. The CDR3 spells CASSQDWTSGQETQYF. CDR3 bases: TGTGCCAGCAGCCAAGATTGGACTAGCGGCCAAGAGACCCAGTACTTC.

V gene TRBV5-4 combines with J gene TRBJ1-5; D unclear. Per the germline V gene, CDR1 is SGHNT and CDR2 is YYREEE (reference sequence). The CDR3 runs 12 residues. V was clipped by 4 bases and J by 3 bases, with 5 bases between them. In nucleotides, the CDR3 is TGTGCCAGCAGCGATCACAATCAGCCCCAGCATTTT. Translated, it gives CASSDHNQPQHF.